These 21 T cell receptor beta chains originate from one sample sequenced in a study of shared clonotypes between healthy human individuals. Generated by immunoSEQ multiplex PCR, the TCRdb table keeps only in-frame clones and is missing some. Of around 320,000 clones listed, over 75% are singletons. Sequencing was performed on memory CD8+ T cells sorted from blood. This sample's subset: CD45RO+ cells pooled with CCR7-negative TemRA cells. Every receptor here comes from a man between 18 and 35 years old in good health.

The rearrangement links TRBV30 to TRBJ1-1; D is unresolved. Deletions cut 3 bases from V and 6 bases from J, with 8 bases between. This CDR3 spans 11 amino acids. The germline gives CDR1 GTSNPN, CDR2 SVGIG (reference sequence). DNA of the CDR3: TGTGCCTGGAGCGATTCCTCTGAAGCTTTCTTT. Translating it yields CAWSDSSEAFF.

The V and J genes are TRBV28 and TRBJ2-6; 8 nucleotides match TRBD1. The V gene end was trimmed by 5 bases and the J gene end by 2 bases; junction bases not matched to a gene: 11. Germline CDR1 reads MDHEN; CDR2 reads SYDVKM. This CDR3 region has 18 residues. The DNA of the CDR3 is TGTGCCAGCAGTCCATGGGGCAGGGGGCTCACTGGGGCCAACGTCCTGACTTTC. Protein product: CASSPWGRGLTGANVLTF.

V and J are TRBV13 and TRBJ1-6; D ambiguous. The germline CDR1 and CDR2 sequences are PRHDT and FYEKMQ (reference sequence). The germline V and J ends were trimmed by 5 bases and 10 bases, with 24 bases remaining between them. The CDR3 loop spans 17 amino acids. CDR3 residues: CASSPTGSLGIGSPLHF. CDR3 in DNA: TGTGCCAGCAGCCCCACGGGGTCCTTAGGGATAGGATCACCCCTCCACTTT. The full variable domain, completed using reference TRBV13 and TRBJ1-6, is AAGVIQSPRHLIKEKRETATLKCYPIPRHDTVYWYQQGPGQDPQFLISFYEKMQSDKGSIPDRFSAQQFSDYHSELNMSSLELGDSALYFCASSPTGSLGIGSPLHFGNGTRLTVT.

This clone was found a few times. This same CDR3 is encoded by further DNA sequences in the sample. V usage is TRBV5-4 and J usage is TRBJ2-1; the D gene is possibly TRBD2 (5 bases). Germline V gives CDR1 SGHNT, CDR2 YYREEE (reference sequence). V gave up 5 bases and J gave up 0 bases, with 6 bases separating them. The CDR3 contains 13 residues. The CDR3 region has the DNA TGTGCCAGCAGTGGGAGCTCCTACAATGAGCAGTTCTTC. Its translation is CASSGSSYNEQFF.

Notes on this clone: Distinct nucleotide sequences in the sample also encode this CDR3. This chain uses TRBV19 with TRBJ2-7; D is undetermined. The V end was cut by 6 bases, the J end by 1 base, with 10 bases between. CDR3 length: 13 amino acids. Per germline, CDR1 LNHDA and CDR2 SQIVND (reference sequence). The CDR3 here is CASSNRYSYEQYF. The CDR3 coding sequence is TGTGCCAGTAGCAACCGATATTCCTACGAGCAGTACTTC.

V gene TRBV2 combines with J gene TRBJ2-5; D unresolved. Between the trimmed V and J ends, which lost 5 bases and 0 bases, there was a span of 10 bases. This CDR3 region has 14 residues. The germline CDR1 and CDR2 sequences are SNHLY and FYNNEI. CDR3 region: CASSPLRDQETQYF. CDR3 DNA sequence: TGTGCCAGCAGTCCGCTCCGCGACCAAGAGACCCAGTACTTC.

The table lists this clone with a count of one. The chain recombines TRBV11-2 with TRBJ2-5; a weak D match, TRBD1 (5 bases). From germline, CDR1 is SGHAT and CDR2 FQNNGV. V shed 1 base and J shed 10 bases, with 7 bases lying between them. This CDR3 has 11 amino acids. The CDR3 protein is CASSLAQGQYF. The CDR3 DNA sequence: TGTGCCAGCAGCTTAGCCCAGGGCCAGTACTTC.

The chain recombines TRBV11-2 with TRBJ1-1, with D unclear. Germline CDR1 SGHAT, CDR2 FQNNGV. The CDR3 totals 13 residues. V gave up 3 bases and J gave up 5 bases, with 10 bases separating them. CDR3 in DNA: TGTGCCAGCAGCTTGGATAGCATGACTGAAGCTTTCTTT. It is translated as CASSLDSMTEAFF.

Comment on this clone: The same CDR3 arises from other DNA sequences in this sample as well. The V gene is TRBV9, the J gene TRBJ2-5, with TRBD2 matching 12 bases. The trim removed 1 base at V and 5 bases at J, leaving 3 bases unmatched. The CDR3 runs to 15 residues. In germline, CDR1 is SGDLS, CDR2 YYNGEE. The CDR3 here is CASSVSLAGGETQYF. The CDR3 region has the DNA TGTGCCAGCAGCGTATCCCTAGCGGGGGGGGAGACCCAGTACTTC.

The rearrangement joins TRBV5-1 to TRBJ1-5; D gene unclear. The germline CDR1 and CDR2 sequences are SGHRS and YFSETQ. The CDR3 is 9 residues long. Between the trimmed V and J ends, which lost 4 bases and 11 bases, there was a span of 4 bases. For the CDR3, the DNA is TGCGCCAGCAGCAAGGCCCAGCATTTT. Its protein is CASSKAQHF.

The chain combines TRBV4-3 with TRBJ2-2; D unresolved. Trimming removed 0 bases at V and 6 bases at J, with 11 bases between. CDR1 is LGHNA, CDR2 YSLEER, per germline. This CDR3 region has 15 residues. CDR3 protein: CASSQDTELSGELFF. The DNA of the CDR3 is TGCGCCAGCAGCCAAGATACGGAGCTTTCCGGGGAGCTGTTTTTT.

The CDR3 coding sequence is TGTGCCAGCAGCCCCGAACCCACAGATACGCAGTATTTT. Translated: CASSPEPTDTQYF. The chain links TRBV7-6 to TRBJ2-3; D gene uncertain. V shed 5 bases and J shed 2 bases, with 8 bases lying between them. This CDR3 comprises 13 residues. From germline, CDR1 is SGHVS and CDR2 FNYEAQ.

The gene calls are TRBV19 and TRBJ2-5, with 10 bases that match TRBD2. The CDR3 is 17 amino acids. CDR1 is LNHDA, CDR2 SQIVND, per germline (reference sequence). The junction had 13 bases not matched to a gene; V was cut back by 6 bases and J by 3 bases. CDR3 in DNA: TGTGCCAGTAGCGCAACCCCGGGACTAGCGCTAAAAGAGACCCAGTACTTC. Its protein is CASSATPGLALKETQYF.

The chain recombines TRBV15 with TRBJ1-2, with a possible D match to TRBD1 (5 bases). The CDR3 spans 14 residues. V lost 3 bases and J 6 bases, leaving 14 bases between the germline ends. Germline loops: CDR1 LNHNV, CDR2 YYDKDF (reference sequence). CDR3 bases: TGTGCCACCAGCAGCCCCCGAGGGGTGGATGGCTACACCTTC. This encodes CATSSPRGVDGYTF.

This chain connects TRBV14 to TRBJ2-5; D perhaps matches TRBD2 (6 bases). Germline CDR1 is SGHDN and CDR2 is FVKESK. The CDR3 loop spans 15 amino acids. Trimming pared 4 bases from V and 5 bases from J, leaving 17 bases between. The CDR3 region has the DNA TGTGCCAGCAGCCCCAGACTAGTCAGTCGGGAGACCCAGTACTTC. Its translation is CASSPRLVSRETQYF. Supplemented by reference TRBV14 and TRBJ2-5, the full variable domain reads EAGVTQFPSHSVIEKGQTVTLRCDPISGHDNLYWYRRVMGKEIKFLLHFVKESKQDESGMPNNRFLAERTGGTYSTLKVQPAELEDSGVYFCASSPRLVSRETQYFGPGTRLLVL.

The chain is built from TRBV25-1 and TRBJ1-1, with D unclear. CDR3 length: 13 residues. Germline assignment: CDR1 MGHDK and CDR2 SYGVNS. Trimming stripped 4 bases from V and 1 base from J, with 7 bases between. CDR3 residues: CASSVNSNTEAFF. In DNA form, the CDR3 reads TGTGCCAGCAGTGTGAATTCGAACACTGAAGCTTTCTTT.

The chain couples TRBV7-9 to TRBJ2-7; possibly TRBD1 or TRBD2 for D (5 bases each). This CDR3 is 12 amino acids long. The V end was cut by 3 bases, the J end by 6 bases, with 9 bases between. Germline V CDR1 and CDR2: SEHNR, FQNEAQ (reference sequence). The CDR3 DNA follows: TGTGCCAGCAGCTTGCCGAGGGGCGAGCAGTACTTC. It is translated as CASSLPRGEQYF.

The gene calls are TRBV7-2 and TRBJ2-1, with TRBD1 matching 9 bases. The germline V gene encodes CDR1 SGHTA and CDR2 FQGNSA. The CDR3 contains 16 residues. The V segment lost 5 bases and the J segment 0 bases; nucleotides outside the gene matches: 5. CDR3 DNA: TGTGCCAGCAGCGGGGGACAGGGCCTCTCCTACAATGAGCAGTTCTTC. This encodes CASSGGQGLSYNEQFF.

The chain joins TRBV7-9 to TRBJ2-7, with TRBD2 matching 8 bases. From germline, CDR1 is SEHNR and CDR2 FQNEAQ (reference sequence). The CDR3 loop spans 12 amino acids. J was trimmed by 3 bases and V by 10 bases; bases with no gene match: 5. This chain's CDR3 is CATSGPSYEQYF. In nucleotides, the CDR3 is TGTGCCACTAGCGGGCCTAGCTACGAGCAGTACTTC.

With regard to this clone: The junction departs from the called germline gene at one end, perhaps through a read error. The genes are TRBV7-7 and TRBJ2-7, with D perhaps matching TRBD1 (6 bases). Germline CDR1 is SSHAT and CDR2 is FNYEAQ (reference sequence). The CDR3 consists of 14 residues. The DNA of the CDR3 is TGTGCTAGCAGTGAACACCCAGGGGCCTACGAGCAGTACTTC. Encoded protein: CASSEHPGAYEQYF.

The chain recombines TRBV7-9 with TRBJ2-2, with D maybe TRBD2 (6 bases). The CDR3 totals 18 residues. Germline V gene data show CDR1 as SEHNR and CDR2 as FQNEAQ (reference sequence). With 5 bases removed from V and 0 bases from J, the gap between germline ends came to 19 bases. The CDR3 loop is CASSRGELLAANTGELFF. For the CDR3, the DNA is TGTGCCAGCAGCCGCGGGGAGCTTTTGGCGGCGAACACCGGGGAGCTGTTTTTT.